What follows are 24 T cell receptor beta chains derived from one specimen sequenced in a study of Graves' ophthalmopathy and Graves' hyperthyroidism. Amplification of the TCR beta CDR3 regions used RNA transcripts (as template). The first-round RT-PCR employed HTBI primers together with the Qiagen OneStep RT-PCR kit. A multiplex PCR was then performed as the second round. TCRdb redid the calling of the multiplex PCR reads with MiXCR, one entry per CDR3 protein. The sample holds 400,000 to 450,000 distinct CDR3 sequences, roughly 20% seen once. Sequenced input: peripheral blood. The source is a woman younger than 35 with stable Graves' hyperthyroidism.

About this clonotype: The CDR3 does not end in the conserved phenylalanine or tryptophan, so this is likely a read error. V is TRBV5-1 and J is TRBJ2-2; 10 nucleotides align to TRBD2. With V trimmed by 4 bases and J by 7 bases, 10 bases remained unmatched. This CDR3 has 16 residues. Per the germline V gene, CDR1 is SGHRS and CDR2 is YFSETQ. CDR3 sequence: CASSELAGPGSGELFY. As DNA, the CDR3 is TGCGCCAGCAGCGAACTAGCGGGACCAGGGAGCGGGGAGCTGTTTTAT.

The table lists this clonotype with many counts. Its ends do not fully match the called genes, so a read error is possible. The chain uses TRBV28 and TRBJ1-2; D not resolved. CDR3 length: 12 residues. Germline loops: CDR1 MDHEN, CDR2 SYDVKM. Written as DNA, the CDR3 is TGTGCCGGCAGTTTCTACAACTATGGCTACACCTTC. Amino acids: CAGSFYNYGYTF.

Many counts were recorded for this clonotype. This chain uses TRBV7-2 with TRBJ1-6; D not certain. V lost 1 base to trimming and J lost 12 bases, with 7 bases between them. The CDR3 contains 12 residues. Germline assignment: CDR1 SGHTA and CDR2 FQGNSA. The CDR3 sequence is CASSLEVQPLHF. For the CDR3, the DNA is TGTGCCAGCAGCTTAGAGGTCCAACCCCTCCACTTT.

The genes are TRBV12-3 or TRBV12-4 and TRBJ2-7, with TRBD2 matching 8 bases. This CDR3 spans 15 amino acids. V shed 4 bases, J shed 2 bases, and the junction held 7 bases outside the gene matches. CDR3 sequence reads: CASSSLAGQTYEQYF. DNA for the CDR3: TGTGCCAGCAGTTCCCTAGCGGGCCAAACCTACGAGCAGTACTTC.

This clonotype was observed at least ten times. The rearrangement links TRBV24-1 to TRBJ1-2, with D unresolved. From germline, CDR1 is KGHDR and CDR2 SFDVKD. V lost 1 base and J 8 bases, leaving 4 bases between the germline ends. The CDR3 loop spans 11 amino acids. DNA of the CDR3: TGTGCCACCAGTGATTTTCCAGGCTACACCTTC. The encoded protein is CATSDFPGYTF.

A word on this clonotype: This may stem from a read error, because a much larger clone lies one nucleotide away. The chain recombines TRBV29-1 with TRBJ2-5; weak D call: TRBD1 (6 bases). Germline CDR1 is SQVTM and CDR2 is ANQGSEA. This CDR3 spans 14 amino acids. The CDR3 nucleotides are TGCATCGTTGGAGACAACAGGGTCCGGGAGACCCAGTACTTC. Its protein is CIVGDNRVRETQYF.

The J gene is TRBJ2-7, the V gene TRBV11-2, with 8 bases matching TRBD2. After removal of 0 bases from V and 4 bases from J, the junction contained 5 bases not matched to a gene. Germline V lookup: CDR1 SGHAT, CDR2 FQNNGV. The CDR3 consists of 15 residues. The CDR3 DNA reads TGTGCCAGCAGCTTAGATCCCGGGAGGGTTTACGAGCAGTACTTC. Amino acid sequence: CASSLDPGRVYEQYF. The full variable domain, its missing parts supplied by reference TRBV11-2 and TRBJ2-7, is EAGVAQSPRYKIIEKRQSVAFWCNPISGHATLYWYQQILGQGPKLLIQFQNNGVVDDSQLPKDRFSAERLKGVDSTLKIQPAKLEDSAVYLCASSLDPGRVYEQYFGPGTRLTVT.

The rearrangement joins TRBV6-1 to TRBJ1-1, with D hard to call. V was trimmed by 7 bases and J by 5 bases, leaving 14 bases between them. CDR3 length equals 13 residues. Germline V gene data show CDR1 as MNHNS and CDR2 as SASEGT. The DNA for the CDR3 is TGTGCCAGCACTGGGATGGTGGGGACTGAAGCTTTCTTT. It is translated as CASTGMVGTEAFF.

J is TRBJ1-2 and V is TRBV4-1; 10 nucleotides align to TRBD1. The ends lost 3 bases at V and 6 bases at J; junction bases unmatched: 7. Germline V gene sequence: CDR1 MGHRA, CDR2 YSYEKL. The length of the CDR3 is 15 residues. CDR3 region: CASSHTAGQGNGYTF. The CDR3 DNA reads TGCGCCAGCAGCCACACGGCGGGACAGGGGAATGGCTACACCTTC.

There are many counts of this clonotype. CDR3 coding DNA: TGTGCCACCAGCAGAGATCTAGTTGCCCGGGTAGGTGGCTACACCTTC. It is translated as CATSRDLVARVGGYTF. The chain couples TRBV15 to TRBJ1-2; D ambiguous. Germline loops: CDR1 LNHNV, CDR2 YYDKDF (reference sequence). Trimming left V 0 bases short and J 7 bases short, with 18 bases between. The CDR3 runs 16 residues.

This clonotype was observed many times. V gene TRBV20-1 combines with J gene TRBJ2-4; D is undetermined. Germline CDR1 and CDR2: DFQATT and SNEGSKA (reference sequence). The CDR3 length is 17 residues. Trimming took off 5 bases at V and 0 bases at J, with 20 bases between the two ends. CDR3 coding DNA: TGCAGTGCTGTACCTTTCCCCCGATTCCTAGCCAAAAACATTCAGTACTTC. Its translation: CSAVPFPRFLAKNIQYF.

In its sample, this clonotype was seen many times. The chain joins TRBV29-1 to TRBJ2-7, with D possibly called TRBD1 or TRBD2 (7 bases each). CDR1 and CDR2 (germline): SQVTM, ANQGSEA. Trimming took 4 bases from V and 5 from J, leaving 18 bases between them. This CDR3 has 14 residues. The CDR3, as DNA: TGCAGCGTTGCGGGACAGAGGGGGGGGGACGAGCAGTACTTC. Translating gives CSVAGQRGGDEQYF.

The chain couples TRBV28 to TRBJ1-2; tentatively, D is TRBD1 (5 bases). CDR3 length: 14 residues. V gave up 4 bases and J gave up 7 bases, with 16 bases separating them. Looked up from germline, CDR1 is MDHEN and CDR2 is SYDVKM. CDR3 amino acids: CASSSGTGRGGYTF. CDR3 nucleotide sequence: TGTGCCAGCAGTTCGGGGACCGGCCGAGGTGGCTACACCTTC.

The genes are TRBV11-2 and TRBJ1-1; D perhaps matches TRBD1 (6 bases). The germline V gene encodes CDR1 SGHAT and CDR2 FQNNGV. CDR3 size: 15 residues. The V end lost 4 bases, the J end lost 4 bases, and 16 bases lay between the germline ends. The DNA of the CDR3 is TGTGCCAGCAGCTCATTTAGGGGGGGTGGCACTGAAGCTTTCTTT. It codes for CASSSFRGGGTEAFF.

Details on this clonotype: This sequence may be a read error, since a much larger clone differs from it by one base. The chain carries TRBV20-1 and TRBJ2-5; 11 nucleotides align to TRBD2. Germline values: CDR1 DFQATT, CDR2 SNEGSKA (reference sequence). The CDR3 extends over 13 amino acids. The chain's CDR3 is CSASLAGGGTKYF. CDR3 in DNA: TGCAGTGCTAGCCTAGCGGGAGGAGGGACCAAGTACTTC.

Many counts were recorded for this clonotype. DNA of the CDR3: TGTGCCAGTACCAGAGGAGGTGGACGGAGCAATCAGCCCCAGCATTTT. It is translated as CASTRGGGRSNQPQHF. The chain uses TRBV19 and TRBJ1-5; D remains ambiguous. Germline lookup yields CDR1 LNHDA and CDR2 SQIVND (reference sequence). The CDR3 runs to 16 residues. V lost 7 bases and J 1 base, leaving 17 bases between the germline ends.

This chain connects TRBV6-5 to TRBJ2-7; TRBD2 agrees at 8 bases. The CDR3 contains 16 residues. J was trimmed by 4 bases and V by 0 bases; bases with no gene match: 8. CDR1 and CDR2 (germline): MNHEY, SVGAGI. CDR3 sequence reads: CASSYSGREGRYEQYF. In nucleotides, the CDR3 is TGTGCCAGCAGTTACTCAGGACGGGAGGGCCGATACGAGCAGTACTTC.

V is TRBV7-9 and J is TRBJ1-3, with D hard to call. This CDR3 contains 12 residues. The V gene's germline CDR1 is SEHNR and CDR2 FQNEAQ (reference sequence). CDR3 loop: CASYRAGNTIYF. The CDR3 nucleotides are TGTGCGAGCTATAGAGCCGGAAACACCATATATTTT.

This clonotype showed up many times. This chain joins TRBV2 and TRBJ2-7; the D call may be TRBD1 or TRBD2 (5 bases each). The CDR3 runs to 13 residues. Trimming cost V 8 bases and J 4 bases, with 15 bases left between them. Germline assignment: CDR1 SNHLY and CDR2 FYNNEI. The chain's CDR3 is CASRQGREYEQYF. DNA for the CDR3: TGTGCCAGCCGGCAGGGCAGGGAGTACGAGCAGTACTTC.

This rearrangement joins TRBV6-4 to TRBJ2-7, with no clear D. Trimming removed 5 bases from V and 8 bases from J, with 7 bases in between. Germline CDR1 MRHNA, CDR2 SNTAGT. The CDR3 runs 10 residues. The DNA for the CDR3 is TGTGCCAGCAGTTCTCTGAAGCAGTACTTC. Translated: CASSSLKQYF.

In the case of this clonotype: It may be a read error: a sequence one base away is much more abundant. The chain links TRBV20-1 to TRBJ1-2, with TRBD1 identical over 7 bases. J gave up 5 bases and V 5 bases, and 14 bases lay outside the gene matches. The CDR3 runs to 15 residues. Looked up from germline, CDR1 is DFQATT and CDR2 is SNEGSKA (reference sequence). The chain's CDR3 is CSASLRDSRGYGYTF. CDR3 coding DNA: TGCAGTGCTTCGTTAAGGGACAGTCGGGGGTATGGCTACACCTTC.

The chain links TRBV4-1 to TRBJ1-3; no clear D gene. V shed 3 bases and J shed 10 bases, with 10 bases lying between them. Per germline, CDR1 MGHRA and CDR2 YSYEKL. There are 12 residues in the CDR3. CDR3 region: CASSQERRTIYF. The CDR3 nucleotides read TGCGCCAGCAGCCAGGAGAGACGGACCATATATTTT.

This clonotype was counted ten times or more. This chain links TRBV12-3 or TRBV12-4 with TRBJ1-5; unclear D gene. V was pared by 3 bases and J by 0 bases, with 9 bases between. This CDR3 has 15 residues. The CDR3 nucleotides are TGTGCCAGCAGTTTCTCCCGGGGTAGCAATCAGCCCCAGCATTTT. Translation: CASSFSRGSNQPQHF.

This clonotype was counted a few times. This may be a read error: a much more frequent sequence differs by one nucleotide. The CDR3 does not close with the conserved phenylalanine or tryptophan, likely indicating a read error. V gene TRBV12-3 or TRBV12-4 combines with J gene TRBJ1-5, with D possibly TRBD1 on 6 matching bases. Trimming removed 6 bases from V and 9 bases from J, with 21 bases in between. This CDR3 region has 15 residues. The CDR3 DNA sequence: TGTGCCAGCAGCCCGGAGGGGGTCAATAGGGGGCCCCAGCATTTG. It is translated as CASSPEGVNRGPQHL.